The text below deals with one T cell receptor beta chain. The data were obtained in a study of T cells expressing NK-cell markers. CDR3 length equals 11 residues. CDR1 SGHRS and CDR2 YFSETQ come from the germline V gene. TCRdb re-called the 5' RACE reads and shows each CDR3 protein once, DNA omitted. The sample totals about 400,000 distinct CDR3 sequences. The receptor's source is a woman in her forties or fifties in good health. What was sequenced was blood T cells: a sorted CD56 or NKG2C T cell subset, CD4+ or CD8+ T cells, or bulk PBMC T cells (not recorded which). The chain links TRBV5-1 to TRBJ2-7; TCRdb designates TRBD1, a call that cannot be tested without DNA. CDR3: CASRAEGEQYF.